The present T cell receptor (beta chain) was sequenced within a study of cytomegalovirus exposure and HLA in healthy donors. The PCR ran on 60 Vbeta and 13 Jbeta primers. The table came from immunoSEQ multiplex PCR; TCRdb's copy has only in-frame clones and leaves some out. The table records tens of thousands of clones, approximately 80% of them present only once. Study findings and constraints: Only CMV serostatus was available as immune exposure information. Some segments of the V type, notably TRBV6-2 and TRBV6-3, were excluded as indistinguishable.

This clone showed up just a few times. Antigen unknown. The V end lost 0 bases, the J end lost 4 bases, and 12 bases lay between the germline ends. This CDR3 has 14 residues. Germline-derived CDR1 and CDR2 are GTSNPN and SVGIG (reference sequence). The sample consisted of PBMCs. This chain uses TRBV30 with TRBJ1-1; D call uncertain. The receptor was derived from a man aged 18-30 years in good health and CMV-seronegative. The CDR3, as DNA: TGTGCCTGGAGTGTAACGAGGGTGACCACTGAAGCTTTCTTT. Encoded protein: CAWSVTRVTTEAFF.